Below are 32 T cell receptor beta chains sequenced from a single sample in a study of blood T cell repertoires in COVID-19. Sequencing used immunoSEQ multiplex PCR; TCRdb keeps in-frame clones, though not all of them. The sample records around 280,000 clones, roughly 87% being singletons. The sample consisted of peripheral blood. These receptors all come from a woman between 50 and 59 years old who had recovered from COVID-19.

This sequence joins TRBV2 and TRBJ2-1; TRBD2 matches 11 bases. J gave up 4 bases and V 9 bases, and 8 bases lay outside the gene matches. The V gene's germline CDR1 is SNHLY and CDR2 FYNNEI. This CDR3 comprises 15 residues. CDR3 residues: CARGIAGGAYNEQFF. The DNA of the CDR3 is TGTGCCAGAGGAATAGCGGGGGGGGCTTACAATGAGCAGTTCTTC.

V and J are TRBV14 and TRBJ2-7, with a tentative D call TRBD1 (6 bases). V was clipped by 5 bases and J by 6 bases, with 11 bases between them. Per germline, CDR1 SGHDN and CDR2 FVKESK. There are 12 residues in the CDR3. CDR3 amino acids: CASSYNRVEQYF. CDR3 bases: TGTGCCAGCAGCTATAACAGGGTCGAGCAGTACTTC.

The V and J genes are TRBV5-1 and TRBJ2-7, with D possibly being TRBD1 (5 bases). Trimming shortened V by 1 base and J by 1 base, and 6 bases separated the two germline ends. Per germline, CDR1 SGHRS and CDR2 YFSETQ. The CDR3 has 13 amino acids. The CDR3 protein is CASSLTGSYEQYF. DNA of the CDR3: TGCGCCAGCAGCTTGACAGGTTCCTACGAGCAGTACTTC.

The CDR3 is CASSLGALAGGSTDTQYF. CDR3 DNA sequence: TGTGCCAGCAGCTTGGGGGCCCTAGCGGGGGGAAGCACAGATACGCAGTATTTT. The chain is built from TRBV5-4 and TRBJ2-3, with TRBD2 matching 11 bases. The germline V gene encodes CDR1 SGHNT and CDR2 YYREEE (reference sequence). The junction had 6 bases not matched to a gene; V was cut back by 0 bases and J by 0 bases. This CDR3 comprises 18 residues.

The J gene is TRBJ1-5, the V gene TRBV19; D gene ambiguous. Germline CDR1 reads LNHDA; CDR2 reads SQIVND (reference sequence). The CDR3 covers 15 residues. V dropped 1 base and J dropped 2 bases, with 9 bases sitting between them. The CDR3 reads CASSIGQYRNQPQHF. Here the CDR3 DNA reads TGTGCCAGTAGTATAGGTCAGTACCGCAATCAGCCCCAGCATTTT.

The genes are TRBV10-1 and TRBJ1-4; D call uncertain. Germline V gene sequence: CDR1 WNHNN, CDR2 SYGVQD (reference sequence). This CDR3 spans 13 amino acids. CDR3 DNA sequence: TGCCCAGGAGGAGGCACAGTCGGGGAAAAACTGTTTTTT. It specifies CPGGGTVGEKLFF.

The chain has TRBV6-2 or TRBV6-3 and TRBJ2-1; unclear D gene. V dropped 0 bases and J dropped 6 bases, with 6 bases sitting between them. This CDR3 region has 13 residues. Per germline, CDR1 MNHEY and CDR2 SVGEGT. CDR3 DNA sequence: TGTGCCAGCAGTTACTCGAGGAGCAATGAGCAGTTCTTC. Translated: CASSYSRSNEQFF.

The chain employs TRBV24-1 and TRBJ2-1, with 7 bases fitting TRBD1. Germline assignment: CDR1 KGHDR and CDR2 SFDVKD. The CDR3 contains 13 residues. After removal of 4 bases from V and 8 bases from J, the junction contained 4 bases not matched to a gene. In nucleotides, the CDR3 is TGTGCCACCAGTGAAAGCGACAGGGATGAGCAGTTCTTC. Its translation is CATSESDRDEQFF.

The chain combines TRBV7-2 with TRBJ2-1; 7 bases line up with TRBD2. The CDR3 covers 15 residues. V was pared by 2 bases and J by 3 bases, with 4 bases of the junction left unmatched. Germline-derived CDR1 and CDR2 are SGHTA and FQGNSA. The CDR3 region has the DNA TGTGCCAGCAGCTTAAGTCTAGCGGACTACAATGAGCAGTTCTTC. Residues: CASSLSLADYNEQFF. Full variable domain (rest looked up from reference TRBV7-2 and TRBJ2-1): GAGVSQSPSNKVTEKGKDVELRCDPISGHTALYWYRQSLGQGLEFLIYFQGNSAPDKSGLPSDRFSAERTGGSVSTLTIQRTQQEDSAVYLCASSLSLADYNEQFFGPGTRLTVL.

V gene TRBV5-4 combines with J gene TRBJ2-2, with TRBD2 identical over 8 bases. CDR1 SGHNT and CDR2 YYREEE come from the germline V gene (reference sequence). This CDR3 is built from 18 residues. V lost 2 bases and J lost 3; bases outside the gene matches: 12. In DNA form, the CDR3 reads TGTGCCAGCAGCTTATTAGGTACGACTAGCGTGTACACCGGGGAGCTGTTTTTT. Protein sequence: CASSLLGTTSVYTGELFF.

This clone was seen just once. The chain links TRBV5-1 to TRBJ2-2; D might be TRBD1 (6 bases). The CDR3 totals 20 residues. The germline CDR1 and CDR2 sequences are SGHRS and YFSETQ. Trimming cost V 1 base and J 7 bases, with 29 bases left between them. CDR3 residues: CASSLRFGGLSPSKDGELFF. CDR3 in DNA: TGCGCCAGCAGCTTGAGGTTTGGGGGCCTATCGCCAAGCAAAGACGGGGAGCTGTTTTTT. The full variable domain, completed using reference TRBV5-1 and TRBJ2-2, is KAGVTQTPRYLIKTRGQQVTLSCSPISGHRSVSWYQQTPGQGLQFLFEYFSETQRNKGNFPGRFSGRQFSNSRSEMNVSTLELGDSALYLCASSLRFGGLSPSKDGELFFGEGSRLTVL.

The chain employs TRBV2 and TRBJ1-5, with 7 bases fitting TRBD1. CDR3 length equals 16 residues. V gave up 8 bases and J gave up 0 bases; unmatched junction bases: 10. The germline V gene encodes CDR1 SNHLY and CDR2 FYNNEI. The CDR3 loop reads CASGGDSVYSNQPQHF. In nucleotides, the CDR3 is TGTGCCAGCGGAGGGGACAGCGTATATAGCAATCAGCCCCAGCATTTT. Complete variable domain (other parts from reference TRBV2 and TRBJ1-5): EPEVTQTPSHQVTQMGQEVILRCVPISNHLYFYWYRQILGQKVEFLVSFYNNEISEKSEIFDDQFSVERPDGSNFTLKIRSTKLEDSAMYFCASGGDSVYSNQPQHFGDGTRLSIL.

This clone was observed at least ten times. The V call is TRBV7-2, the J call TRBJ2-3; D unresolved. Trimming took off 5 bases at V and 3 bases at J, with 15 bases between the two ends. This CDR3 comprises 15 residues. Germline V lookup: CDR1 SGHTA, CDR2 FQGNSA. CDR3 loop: CASSPDVTITDTQYF. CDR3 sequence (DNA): TGTGCCAGCAGCCCAGATGTAACCATTACAGATACGCAGTATTTT.

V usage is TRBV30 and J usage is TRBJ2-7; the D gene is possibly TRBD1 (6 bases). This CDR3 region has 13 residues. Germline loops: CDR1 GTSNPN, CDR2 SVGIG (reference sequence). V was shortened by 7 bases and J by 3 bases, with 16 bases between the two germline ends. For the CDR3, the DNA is TGTGCCTATGCGACAGGTCGTTTCTACGAGCAGTACTTC. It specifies CAYATGRFYEQYF. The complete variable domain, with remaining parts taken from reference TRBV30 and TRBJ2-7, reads SQTIHQWPATLVQPVGSPLSLECTVEGTSNPNLYWYRQAAGRGLQLLFYSVGIGQISSEVPQNLSASRPQDRQFILSSKKLLLSDSGFYLCAYATGRFYEQYFGPGTRLTVT.

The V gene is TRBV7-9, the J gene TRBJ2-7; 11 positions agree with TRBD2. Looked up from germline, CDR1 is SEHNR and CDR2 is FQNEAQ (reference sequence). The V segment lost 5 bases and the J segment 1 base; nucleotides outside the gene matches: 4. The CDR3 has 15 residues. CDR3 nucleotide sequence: TGTGCCAGCAGCCCGGGACTAGCGGCTTCCTACGAGCAGTACTTC. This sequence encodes CASSPGLAASYEQYF.

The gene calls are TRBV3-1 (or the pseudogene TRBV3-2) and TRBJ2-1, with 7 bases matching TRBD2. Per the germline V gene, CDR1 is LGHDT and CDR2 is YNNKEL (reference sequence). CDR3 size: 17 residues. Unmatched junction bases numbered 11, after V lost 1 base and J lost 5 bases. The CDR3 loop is CASSQGNSGRVNNEQFF. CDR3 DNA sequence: TGTGCCAGCAGCCAAGGCAATAGCGGGCGCGTAAACAATGAGCAGTTCTTC.

The CDR3 is CASSQDLPANYGYTF. The DNA of the CDR3 is TGTGCCAGCAGCCAAGATTTGCCGGCTAACTATGGCTACACCTTC. The rearrangement links TRBV3-1 (or the pseudogene TRBV3-2) to TRBJ1-2; D is undetermined. CDR3 length: 15 amino acids. V dropped 0 bases and J dropped 0 bases, with 8 bases sitting between them. CDR1 is LGHDT, CDR2 YNNKEL, per germline (reference sequence).

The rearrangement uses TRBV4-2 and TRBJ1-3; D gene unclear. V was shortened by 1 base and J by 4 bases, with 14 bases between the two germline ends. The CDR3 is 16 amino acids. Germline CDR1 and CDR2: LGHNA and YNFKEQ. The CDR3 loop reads CASSQAGISGGNTIYF. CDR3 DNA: TGTGCCAGCAGCCAAGCCGGAATCTCGGGGGGAAACACCATATATTTT.

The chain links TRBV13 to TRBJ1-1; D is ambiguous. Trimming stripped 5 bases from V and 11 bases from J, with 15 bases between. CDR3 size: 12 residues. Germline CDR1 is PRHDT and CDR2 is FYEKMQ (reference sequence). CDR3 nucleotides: TGTGCCAGCAGCGAAATGAGGGTTGAGGCTTTCTTT. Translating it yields CASSEMRVEAFF.

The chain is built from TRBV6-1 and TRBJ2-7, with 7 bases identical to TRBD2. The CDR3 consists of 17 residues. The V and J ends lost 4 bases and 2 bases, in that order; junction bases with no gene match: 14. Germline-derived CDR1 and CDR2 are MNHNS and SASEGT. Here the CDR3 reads CASSALRAGDKPYEQYF. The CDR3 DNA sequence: TGTGCCAGCAGTGCCCTGAGGGCGGGAGACAAGCCCTACGAGCAGTACTTC.

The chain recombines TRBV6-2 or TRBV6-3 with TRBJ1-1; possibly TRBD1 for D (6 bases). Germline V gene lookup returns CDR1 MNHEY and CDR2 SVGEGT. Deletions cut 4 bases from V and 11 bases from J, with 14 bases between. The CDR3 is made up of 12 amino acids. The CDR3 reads CASSFTGSRAFF. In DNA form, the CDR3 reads TGTGCCAGCAGTTTTACAGGGTCGCGCGCTTTCTTT.

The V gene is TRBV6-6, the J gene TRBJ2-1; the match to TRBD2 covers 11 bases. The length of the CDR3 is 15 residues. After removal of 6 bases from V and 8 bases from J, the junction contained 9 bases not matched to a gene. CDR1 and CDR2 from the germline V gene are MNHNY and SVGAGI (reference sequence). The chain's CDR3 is CASRALAGGLYEQFF. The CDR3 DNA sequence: TGTGCCAGCAGGGCTCTAGCGGGGGGTTTGTATGAGCAGTTCTTC.

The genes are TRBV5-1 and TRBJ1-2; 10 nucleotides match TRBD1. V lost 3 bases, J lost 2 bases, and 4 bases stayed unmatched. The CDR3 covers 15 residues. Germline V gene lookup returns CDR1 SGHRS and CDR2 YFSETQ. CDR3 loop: CASSSGTGENYGYTF. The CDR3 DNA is TGCGCCAGCAGCTCGGGGACAGGGGAAAACTATGGCTACACCTTC. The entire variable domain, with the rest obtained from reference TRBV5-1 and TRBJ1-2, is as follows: KAGVTQTPRYLIKTRGQQVTLSCSPISGHRSVSWYQQTPGQGLQFLFEYFSETQRNKGNFPGRFSGRQFSNSRSEMNVSTLELGDSALYLCASSSGTGENYGYTFGSGTRLTVV.

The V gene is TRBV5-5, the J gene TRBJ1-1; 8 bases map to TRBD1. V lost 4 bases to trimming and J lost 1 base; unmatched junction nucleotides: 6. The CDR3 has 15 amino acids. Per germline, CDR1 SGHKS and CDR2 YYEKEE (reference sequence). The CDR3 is CASSGAGQGNTEAFF. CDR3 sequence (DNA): TGTGCCAGCAGCGGAGCCGGACAGGGGAACACTGAAGCTTTCTTT.

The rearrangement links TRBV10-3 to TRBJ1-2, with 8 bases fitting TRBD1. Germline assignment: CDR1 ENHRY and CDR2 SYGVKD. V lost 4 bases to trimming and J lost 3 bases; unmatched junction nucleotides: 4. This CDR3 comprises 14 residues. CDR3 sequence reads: CAISVTDRDYGYTF. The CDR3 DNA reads TGTGCCATCAGTGTCACGGACAGGGACTATGGCTACACCTTC.

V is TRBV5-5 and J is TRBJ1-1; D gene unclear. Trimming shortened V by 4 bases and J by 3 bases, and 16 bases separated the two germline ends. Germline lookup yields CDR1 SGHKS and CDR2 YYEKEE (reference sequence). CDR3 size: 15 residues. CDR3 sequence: CASSAPAVTYTEAFF. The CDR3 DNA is TGTGCCAGCAGCGCCCCAGCTGTGACTTACACTGAAGCTTTCTTT.

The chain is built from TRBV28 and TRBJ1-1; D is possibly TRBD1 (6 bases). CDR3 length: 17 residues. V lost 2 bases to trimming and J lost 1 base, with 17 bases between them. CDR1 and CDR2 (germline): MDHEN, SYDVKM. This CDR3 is CASSLTGWILANTEAFF. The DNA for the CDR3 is TGTGCCAGCAGTTTAACAGGGTGGATTCTGGCGAACACTGAAGCTTTCTTT.

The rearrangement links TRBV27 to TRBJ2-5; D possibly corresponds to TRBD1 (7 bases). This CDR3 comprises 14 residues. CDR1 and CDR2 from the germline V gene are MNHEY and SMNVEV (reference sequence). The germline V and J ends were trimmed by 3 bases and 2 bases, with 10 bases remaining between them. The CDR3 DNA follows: TGTGCCAGCAGTTTCAGGGGGGCGCAAGAGACCCAGTACTTC. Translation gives CASSFRGAQETQYF.

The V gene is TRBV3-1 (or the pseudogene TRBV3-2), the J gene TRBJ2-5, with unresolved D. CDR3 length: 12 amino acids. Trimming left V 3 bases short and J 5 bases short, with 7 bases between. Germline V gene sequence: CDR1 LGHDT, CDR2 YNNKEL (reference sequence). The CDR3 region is CASSHPRETQYF. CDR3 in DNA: TGTGCCAGCAGCCATCCGCGGGAGACCCAGTACTTC.

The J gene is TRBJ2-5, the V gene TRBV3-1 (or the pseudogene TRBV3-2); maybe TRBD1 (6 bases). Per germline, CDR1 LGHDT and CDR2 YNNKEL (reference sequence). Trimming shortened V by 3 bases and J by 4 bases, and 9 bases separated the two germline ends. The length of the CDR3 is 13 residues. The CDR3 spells CASSHGGLETQYF. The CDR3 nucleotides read TGTGCCAGCAGCCATGGGGGCCTAGAGACCCAGTACTTC.

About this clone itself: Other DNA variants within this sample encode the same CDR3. The CDR3 here is CASSRDRLNTEAFF. CDR3 in DNA: TGCGCCAGCAGCAGGGACAGATTGAACACTGAAGCTTTCTTT. The genes are TRBV5-1 and TRBJ1-1; 7 bases match TRBD1. Trimming cost V 4 bases and J 0 bases; bases outside gene matches: 3. This CDR3 is built from 14 residues. CDR1 SGHRS and CDR2 YFSETQ come from the germline V gene.

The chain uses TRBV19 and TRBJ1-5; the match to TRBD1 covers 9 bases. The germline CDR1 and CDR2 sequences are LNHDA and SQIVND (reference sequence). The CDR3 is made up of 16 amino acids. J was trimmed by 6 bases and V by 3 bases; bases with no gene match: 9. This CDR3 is CASSIGNRGLSQPQHF. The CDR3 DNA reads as TGTGCCAGTAGTATCGGAAACAGGGGGCTGTCTCAGCCCCAGCATTTT. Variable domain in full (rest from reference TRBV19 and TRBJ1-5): DGGITQSPKYLFRKEGQNVTLSCEQNLNHDAMYWYRQDPGQGLRLIYYSQIVNDFQKGDIAEGYSVSREKKESFPLTVTSAQKNPTAFYLCASSIGNRGLSQPQHFGDGTRLSIL.